Detailed here is one T cell receptor beta chain. Several immunoSEQ plates held equal portions of the genomic DNA taken from each subset. PCR replicates performed on unsorted PBMC used approximately 300 ng DNA, around 28,000 T cell genomes. Ten immunoSEQ deep assay plates were used to sequence the DNA of unsorted PBMCs. TCRdb's copy holds only in-frame clones and misses some; the assay was immunoSEQ multiplex PCR. The sample lists roughly 500,000 clones, 79% occurring once. This sample stems from a study of shared clonotypes between healthy human individuals. CDR1 is SGHRS, CDR2 YFSETQ, per germline. Trimming shortened V by 2 bases and J by 9 bases, and 12 bases separated the two germline ends. The CDR3 totals 13 residues.

The TCR comes from a woman aged 40 to 50 in good health. Some clones in this sample may be carry-over from other donors' samples. The source material was PBMCs. V is TRBV5-1 and J is TRBJ2-1; D remains unclear. The CDR3 DNA sequence: TGCGCCAGCAGCTTTGACCTAGTAGGTGAGCAGTTCTTC. Translation gives CASSFDLVGEQFF.